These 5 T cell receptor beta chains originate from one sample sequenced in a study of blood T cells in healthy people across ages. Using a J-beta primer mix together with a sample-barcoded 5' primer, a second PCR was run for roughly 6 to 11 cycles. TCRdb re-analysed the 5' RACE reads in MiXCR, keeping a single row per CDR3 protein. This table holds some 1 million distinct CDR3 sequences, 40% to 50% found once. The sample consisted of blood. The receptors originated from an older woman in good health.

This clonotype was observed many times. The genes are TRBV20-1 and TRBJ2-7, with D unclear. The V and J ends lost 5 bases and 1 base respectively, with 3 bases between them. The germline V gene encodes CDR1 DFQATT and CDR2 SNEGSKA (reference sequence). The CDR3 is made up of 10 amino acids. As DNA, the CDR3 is TGCAGTGCTGGGTCCTACGAGCAGTACTTC. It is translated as CSAGSYEQYF.

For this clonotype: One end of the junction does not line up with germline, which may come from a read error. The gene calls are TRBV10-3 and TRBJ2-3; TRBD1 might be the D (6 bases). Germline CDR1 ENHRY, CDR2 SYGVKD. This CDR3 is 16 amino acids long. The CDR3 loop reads CTISDPDRSSTDTQYF. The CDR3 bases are TGTACCATCAGTGACCCAGACAGGTCTAGCACAGATACGCAGTATTTT.

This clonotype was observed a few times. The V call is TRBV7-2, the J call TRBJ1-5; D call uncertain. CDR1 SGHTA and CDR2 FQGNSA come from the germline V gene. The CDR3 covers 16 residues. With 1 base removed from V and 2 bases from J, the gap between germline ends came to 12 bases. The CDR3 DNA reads TGTGCCAGCAGCTTAGATTTCGGTAGTGGCAATCAGCCCCAGCATTTT. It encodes CASSLDFGSGNQPQHF. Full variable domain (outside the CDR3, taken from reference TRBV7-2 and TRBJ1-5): GAGVSQSPSNKVTEKGKDVELRCDPISGHTALYWYRQSLGQGLEFLIYFQGNSAPDKSGLPSDRFSAERTGGSVSTLTIQRTQQEDSAVYLCASSLDFGSGNQPQHFGDGTRLSIL.

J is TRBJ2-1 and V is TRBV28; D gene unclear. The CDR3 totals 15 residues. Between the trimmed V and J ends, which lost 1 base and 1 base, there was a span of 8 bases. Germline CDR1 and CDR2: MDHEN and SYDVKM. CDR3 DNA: TGTGCCAGCAGTTTATTCGCTCGTTCCTACAATGAGCAGTTCTTC. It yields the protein CASSLFARSYNEQFF.

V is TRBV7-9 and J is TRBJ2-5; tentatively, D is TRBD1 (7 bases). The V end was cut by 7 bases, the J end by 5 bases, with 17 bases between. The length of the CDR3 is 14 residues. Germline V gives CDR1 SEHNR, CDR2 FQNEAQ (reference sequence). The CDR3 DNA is TGTGCCAGCACCCCAGGGGGGTCTCCGGAGACCCAGTACTTC. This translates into CASTPGGSPETQYF.